These T cell receptor beta chains were read from a single sample in a study of blood T cell repertoires in COVID-19. TCRdb's copy holds only in-frame clones and misses some; the assay was immunoSEQ multiplex PCR. The data hold fewer than 400,000 clones, with approximately 85% observed a single time. Material: PBMCs or T cells enriched from blood (not recorded which). These receptors all come from a man aged 25 to 45 who had recovered from COVID-19. CDR3s include the opening cysteine and the closing phenylalanine or tryptophan. D genes are given only for firm matches. Clone size is not always given. Where it is, it says once, few, many or a class for expanded clones.

v_gene	d_gene	abundance	j_gene	CDR3nt	CDR3aa
TRBV7-3	TRBD2	.	TRBJ2-3	TGTGCCAGCAGCGGGGTGGGCGGGGGATCAGATACGCAGTATTTT	CASSGVGGGSDTQYF
TRBV15	TRBD1	.	TRBJ1-1	TGTGCCACCAGCAGCGAGCAGGGGGCGAGGGCTTTCTTT	CATSSEQGARAFF
TRBV5-1	.	.	TRBJ2-5	TGCGCCAGCAGCTTGGCGACGGACACTCAAGAGACCCAGTACTTC	CASSLATDTQETQYF
TRBV6-5	.	.	TRBJ2-7	TGTGCCAGCAGCTTAATTAACGAGCAGTACTTC	CASSLINEQYF
TRBV7-9	TRBD1	.	TRBJ2-7	TGTGCCAGCAGGGGACAGGGGTTCACCTACGAGCAGTACTTC	CASRGQGFTYEQYF
TRBV5-6	.	.	TRBJ1-5	TGTGCCAGCACCCGAGGAGTGGGCAATCAGCCCCAGCATTTT	CASTRGVGNQPQHF
TRBV15	.	.	TRBJ2-2	TGTGCCACCAGCAGAGATATCGTCGGTGGCGGGGAGCTGTTTTTT	CATSRDIVGGGELFF
TRBV10-3	.	.	TRBJ1-5	TGTGCCATCAGTGAACATTCAGAAAATCAGCCCCAGCATTTT	CAISEHSENQPQHF
TRBV11-2	.	.	TRBJ1-1	TGTGCCAGCAGCTTAGGCTCAGTGAACACTGAAGCTTTCTTT	CASSLGSVNTEAFF
TRBV7-8	.	.	TRBJ2-2	TGTGCCAGCAGCCTAAGGACATACACCGGGGAGCTGTTTTTT	CASSLRTYTGELFF
TRBV6-6	.	.	TRBJ2-7	TGTGCCAGCAGCGCTAGGTTCGAGCAGTACTTC	CASSARFEQYF
TRBV19	TRBD1	.	TRBJ1-5	TGTGCCAGTACAAATAGACAGGGCTTGTCTCAGCCCCAGCATTTT	CASTNRQGLSQPQHF
TRBV10-3	.	.	TRBJ1-1	TGTGCCATCAGCAAACGTGGGGGGAGGAACACTGAAGCTTTCTTT	CAISKRGGRNTEAFF
TRBV14	TRBD1	few	TRBJ1-3	TGTGCCAGCACAGGACAGGCAAGCTCTGGAAACACCATATATTTT	CASTGQASSGNTIYF
TRBV19	.	few	TRBJ2-3	TGTGCCAGTAGTCCGGGGAATACAGATACGCAGTATTTT	CASSPGNTDTQYF
TRBV12-5	TRBD1	few	TRBJ1-1	TGTGCTAGTGGTCTGACAGGGAGGAACACTGAAGCTTTCTTT	CASGLTGRNTEAFF
TRBV5-5	.	.	TRBJ1-4	TGTGCCAGCAGCCATAATGAAAAACTGTTTTTT	CASSHNEKLFF
TRBV3-1/TRBV3-2	.	once	TRBJ1-6	TGTGCCAGCAGCCAAAACAAAGATTCACCCCTCCACTTT	CASSQNKDSPLHF
TRBV6-2/TRBV6-3	TRBD1	.	TRBJ2-7	TGTGCCAGCAGTTACTCGAATAGGGGACAGTCCTACGAGCAGTACTTC	CASSYSNRGQSYEQYF
TRBV11-2	TRBD1	.	TRBJ2-7	TGTGCCAGCAGCTCCGGGACAGGGGGTTACGAGCAGTACTTC	CASSSGTGGYEQYF
TRBV4-2	TRBD1	.	TRBJ2-1	TGTGCCAGCAGCCGGGGACAGGGGAACAATGAGCAGTTCTTC	CASSRGQGNNEQFF
TRBV10-3	.	.	TRBJ2-1	TGTGCCATCAGTGAGTCTTCAAGGGGCAGTGAGCAGTTCTTC	CAISESSRGSEQFF
TRBV27	.	.	TRBJ2-2	TGTGCCAGCATGTCAGATCCCACCTGGGAGCTGTTTTTT	CASMSDPTWELFF
TRBV27	TRBD1	few	TRBJ2-7	TGTGCCAGCAGTCACGGGACAGGGGGTAGCTCCTACGAGCAGTACTTC	CASSHGTGGSSYEQYF
TRBV11-3	.	.	TRBJ1-1	TGTGCCAGCAGCTTAGGGGGACAGAACACTGAAGCTTTCTTT	CASSLGGQNTEAFF
TRBV10-3	TRBD2	.	TRBJ2-5	TGTGCCACCCGGGGGGGGGACCTTCAAGAGACCCAGTACTTC	CATRGGDLQETQYF
TRBV7-2	.	.	TRBJ1-1	TGTGCCAGCAGCTTAGAAAGGGGCACTGAAGCTTTCTTT	CASSLERGTEAFF
TRBV6-5	.	.	TRBJ1-2	TGTGCCAGCAGGGGACTTCCCTATGGCTACACCTTC	CASRGLPYGYTF
TRBV14	.	.	TRBJ1-2	TGTGCCAGCAGCCGAAACATGGATGGCTACACCTTC	CASSRNMDGYTF
TRBV19	TRBD2	.	TRBJ2-7	TGTGCCAGTAGTTTTAGCGGGGGCTACGAGCAGTACTTC	CASSFSGGYEQYF
TRBV4-2	TRBD2	.	TRBJ2-1	TGTGCCAGCAGCCAGGACCCTAGCGGGGGGGCTCATGAGCAGTTCTTC	CASSQDPSGGAHEQFF
TRBV19	.	.	TRBJ1-1	TGTGCCAGTAGTATAATAGGGGCCGAAACTGAAGCTTTCTTT	CASSIIGAETEAFF
TRBV12-3/TRBV12-4	.	.	TRBJ1-2	TGTGCCAGCAGTTTGGGGGGGCAGGAGGGCTACACCTTC	CASSLGGQEGYTF
TRBV5-5	TRBD1	.	TRBJ2-1	TGTGCCAGCAGCCCCGGGACAGAAGCTTCCTACAATGAGCAGTTCTTC	CASSPGTEASYNEQFF
TRBV28	TRBD1	.	TRBJ2-5	TGTGCCAGCAGCGACAGGGTCGGCCTGTGGGGGGAGACCCAGTACTTC	CASSDRVGLWGETQYF
TRBV5-8	TRBD2	.	TRBJ2-5	TGTGCCAGCAGCTCTGGACTAGCGGGGGAAGAGACCCAGTACTTC	CASSSGLAGEETQYF
TRBV4-2	.	.	TRBJ2-5	TGTGCCAGCAGCCAAGTAGGGACTCAAGAGACCCAGTACTTC	CASSQVGTQETQYF
TRBV10-3	TRBD1	.	TRBJ1-1	TGTGCCACTTCGACAGGGAGAATGAACACTGAAGCTTTCTTT	CATSTGRMNTEAFF
TRBV9	.	once	TRBJ2-3	TGTGCCAGCAGCGTACTCGGTAGCACAGATACGCAGTATTTT	CASSVLGSTDTQYF
TRBV6-5	.	.	TRBJ1-3	TGTGCCAGCAGGTTGTCCCTCGGAAACACCATATATTTT	CASRLSLGNTIYF
TRBV10-1	.	.	TRBJ1-1	TGCGCCAGCAGTGAGTCCGGGGTCTTTGGCACTGAAGCTTTCTTT	CASSESGVFGTEAFF
TRBV2	.	.	TRBJ2-3	TGTGCCAGCAGTGAAAGGAGTCAGGTGGGGACTGGAGACGCAGATACGCAGTATTTT	CASSERSQVGTGDADTQYF
TRBV29-1	.	.	TRBJ1-1	TGCAGCGGCACTATTGGCACTGAAGCTTTCTTT	CSGTIGTEAFF
TRBV24-1	TRBD2	.	TRBJ2-1	TGTGCCACCAGTGATTCCAAGGGGAGGGAATCCTACAATGAGCAGTTCTTC	CATSDSKGRESYNEQFF
TRBV7-9	.	.	TRBJ1-3	TGTGCCAGCAGCTTAGGTTACAGGCGAGCTAGCTCTGGAAACACCATATATTTT	CASSLGYRRASSGNTIYF
TRBV19	TRBD1	.	TRBJ1-2	TGTGCCAGTAGTATTCCAGGGGGCACCAACTATGGCTACACCTTC	CASSIPGGTNYGYTF
TRBV27	TRBD1	.	TRBJ2-1	TGTGCCAGCAGTTTACCGACCCTACCAGGACAGGGGGCTAATGGCAATGAGCAGTTCTTC	CASSLPTLPGQGANGNEQFF
TRBV18	.	.	TRBJ2-5	TGTGCCAGCTCACCACCGTCATACCAAGAGACCCAGTACTTC	CASSPPSYQETQYF
TRBV5-1	.	.	TRBJ2-1	TGCGCCAGCAGCCTACCAAGTTGGGAGCAGTTCTTC	CASSLPSWEQFF
TRBV12-3/TRBV12-4	.	.	TRBJ1-1	TGTGCCAGCAGGCCCAGGGCCACTGAAGCTTTCTTT	CASRPRATEAFF
TRBV24-1	.	few	TRBJ2-3	TGTGCCACCAGTGATCCATCAACGGGGAGCACAGATACGCAGTATTTT	CATSDPSTGSTDTQYF
TRBV19	.	.	TRBJ1-1	TGTGCCAGTAGTAGACTGGACAGCCAAGCTTTCTTT	CASSRLDSQAFF
TRBV3-1/TRBV3-2	.	.	TRBJ1-1	TGTGCCAGCAGCCAAGGAGGGCCGATGAACACTGAAGCTTTCTTT	CASSQGGPMNTEAFF